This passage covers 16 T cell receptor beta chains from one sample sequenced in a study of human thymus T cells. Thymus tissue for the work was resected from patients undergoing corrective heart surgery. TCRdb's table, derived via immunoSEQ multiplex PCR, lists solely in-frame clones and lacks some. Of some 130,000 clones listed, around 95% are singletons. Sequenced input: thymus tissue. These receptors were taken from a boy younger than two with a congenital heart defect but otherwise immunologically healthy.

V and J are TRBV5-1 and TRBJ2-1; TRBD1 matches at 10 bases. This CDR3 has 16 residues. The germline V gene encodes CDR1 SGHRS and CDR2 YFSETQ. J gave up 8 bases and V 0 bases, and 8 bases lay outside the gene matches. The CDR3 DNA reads TGCGCCAGCAGCTTGGTTCGGGACAGGGGTCCGCATGAGCAGTTCTTC. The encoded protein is CASSLVRDRGPHEQFF.

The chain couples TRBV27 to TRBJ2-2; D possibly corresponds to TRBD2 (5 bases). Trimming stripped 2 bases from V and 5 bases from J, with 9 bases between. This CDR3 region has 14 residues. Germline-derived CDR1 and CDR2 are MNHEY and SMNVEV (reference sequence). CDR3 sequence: CASSLVRETGELFF. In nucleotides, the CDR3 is TGTGCCAGCAGTTTAGTAAGGGAGACCGGGGAGCTGTTTTTT.

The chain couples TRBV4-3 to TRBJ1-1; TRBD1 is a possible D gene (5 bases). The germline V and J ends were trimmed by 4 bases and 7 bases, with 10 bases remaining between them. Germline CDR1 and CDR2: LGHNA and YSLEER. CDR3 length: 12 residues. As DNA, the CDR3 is TGCGCCAGCAGCCGGGAGGGGTGTGAAGCTTTCTTT. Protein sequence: CASSREGCEAFF.

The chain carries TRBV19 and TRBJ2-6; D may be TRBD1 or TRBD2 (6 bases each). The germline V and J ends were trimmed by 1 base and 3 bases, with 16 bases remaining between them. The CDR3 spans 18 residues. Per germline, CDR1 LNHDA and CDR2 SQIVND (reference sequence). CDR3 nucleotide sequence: TGTGCCAGTAGTATAGTTGGTCCGGGGGCGGTTGGGGCCAACGTCCTGACTTTC. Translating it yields CASSIVGPGAVGANVLTF.

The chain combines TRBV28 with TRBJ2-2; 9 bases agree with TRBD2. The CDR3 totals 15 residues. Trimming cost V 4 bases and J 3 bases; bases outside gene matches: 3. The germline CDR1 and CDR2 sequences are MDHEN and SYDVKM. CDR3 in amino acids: CASSWRGGHTGELFF. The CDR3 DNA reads TGTGCCAGCAGTTGGCGGGGGGGCCACACCGGGGAGCTGTTTTTT.

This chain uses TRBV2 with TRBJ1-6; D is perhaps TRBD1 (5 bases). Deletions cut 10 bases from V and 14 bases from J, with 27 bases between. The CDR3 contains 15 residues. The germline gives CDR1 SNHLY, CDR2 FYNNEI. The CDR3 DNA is TGTGCCACCACAGACAGTAAAAAGCCCTTGGTCGCCCTCCACTTT. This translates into CATTDSKKPLVALHF. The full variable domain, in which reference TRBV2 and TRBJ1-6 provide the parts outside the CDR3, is EPEVTQTPSHQVTQMGQEVILRCVPISNHLYFYWYRQILGQKVEFLVSFYNNEISEKSEIFDDQFSVERPDGSNFTLKIRSTKLEDSAMYFCATTDSKKPLVALHFGNGTRLTVT.

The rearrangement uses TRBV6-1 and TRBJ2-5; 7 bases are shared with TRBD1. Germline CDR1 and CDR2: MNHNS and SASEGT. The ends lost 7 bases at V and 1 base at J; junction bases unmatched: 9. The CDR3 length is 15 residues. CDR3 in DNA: TGTGCCAGCAAAGGGGGCTTAGGTGCCCAAGAGACCCAGTACTTC. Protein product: CASKGGLGAQETQYF.

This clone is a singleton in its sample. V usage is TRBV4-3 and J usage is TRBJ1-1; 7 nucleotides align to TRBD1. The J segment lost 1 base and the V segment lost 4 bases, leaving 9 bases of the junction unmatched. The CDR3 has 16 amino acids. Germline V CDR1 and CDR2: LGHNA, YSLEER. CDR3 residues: CASSPRQGRSNTEAFF. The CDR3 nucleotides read TGCGCCAGCAGCCCTCGACAGGGAAGGTCGAACACTGAAGCTTTCTTT.

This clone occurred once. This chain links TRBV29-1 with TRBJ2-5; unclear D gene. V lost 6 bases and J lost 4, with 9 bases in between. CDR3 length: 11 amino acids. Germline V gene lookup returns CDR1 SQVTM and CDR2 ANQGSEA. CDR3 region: CSVVYLETQYF. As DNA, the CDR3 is TGCAGCGTCGTTTATCTAGAGACCCAGTACTTC.

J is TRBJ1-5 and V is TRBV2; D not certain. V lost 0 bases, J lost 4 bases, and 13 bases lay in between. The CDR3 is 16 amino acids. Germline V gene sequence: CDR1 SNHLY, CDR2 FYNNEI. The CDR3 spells CASSEAVRRPNQPQHF. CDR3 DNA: TGTGCCAGCAGTGAAGCGGTCCGGAGGCCGAATCAGCCCCAGCATTTT. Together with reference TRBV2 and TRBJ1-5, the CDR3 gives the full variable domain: EPEVTQTPSHQVTQMGQEVILRCVPISNHLYFYWYRQILGQKVEFLVSFYNNEISEKSEIFDDQFSVERPDGSNFTLKIRSTKLEDSAMYFCASSEAVRRPNQPQHFGDGTRLSIL.

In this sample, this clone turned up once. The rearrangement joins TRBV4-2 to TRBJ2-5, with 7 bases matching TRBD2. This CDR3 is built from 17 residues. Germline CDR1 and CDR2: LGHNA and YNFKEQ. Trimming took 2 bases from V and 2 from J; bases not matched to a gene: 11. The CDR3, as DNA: TGTGCCAGCAGCCAAAATCCCGGACTAGATCTGCAAGAGACCCAGTACTTC. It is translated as CASSQNPGLDLQETQYF.

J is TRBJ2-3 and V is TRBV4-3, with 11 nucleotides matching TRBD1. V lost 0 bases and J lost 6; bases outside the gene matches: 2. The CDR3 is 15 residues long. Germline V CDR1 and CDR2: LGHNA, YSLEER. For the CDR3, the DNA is TGCGCCAGCAGCCAAGATCGGGACAGGGGGGATACGCAGTATTTT. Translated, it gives CASSQDRDRGDTQYF.

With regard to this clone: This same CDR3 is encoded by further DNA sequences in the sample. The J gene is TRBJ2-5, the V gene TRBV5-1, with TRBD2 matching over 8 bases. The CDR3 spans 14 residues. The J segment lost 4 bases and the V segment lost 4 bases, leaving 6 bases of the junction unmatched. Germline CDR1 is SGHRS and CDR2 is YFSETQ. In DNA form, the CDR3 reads TGCGCCAGCAGCCTCCGGGGGGGCGGAGAGACCCAGTACTTC. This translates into CASSLRGGGETQYF.

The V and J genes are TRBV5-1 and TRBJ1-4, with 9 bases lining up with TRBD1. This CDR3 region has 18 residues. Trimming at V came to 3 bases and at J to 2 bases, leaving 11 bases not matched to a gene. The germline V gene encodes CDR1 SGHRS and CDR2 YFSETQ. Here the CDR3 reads CASSYLNRGQGTNEKLFF. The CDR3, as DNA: TGCGCCAGCAGCTATCTGAACAGGGGGCAGGGCACTAATGAAAAACTGTTTTTT.

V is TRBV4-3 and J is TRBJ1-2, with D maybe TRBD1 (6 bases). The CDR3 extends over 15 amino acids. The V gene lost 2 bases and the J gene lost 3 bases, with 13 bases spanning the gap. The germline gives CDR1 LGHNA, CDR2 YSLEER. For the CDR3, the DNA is TGCGCCAGCAGCCAAAAGTGGGGGCCCTACTATGGCTACACCTTC. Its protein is CASSQKWGPYYGYTF.

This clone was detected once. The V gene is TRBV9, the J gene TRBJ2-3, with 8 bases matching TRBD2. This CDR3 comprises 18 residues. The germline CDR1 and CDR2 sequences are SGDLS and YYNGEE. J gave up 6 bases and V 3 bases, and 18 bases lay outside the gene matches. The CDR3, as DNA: TGTGCCAGCAGCGGGCCACCGGTTGTTGCGGGGGGTGCCGATACGCAGTATTTT. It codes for CASSGPPVVAGGADTQYF. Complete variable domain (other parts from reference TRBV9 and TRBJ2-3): DSGVTQTPKHLITATGQRVTLRCSPRSGDLSVYWYQQSLDQGLQFLIQYYNGEERAKGNILERFSAQQFPDLHSELNLSSLELGDSALYFCASSGPPVVAGGADTQYFGPGTRLTVL.